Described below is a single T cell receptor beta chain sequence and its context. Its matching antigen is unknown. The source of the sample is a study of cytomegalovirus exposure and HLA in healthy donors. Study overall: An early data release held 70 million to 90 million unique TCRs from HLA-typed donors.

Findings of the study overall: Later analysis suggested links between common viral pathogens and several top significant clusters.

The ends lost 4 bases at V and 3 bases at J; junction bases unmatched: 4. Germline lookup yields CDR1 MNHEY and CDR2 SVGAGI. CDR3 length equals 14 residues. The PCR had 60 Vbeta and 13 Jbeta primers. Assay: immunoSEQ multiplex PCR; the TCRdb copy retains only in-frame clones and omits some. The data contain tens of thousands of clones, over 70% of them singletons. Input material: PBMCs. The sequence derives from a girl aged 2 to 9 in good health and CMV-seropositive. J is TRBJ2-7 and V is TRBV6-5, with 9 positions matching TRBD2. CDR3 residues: CASSSGLAVYEQYF. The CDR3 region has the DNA TGTGCCAGCAGTTCGGGACTAGCTGTCTACGAGCAGTACTTC.